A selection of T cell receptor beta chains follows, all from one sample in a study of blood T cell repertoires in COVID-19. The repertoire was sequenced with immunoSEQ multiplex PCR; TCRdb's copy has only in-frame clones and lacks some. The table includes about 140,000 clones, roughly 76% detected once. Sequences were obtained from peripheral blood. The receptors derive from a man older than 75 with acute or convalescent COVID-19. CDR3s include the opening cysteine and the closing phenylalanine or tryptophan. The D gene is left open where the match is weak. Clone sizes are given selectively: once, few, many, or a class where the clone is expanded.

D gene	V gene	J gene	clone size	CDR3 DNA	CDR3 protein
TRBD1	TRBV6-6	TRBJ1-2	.	TGTGCCAGCAGTTACACCGGACAGGGGGCCTTCTATGGCTACACCTTC	CASSYTGQGAFYGYTF
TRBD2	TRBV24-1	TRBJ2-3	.	TGTGCCACCAGTCCCAAGGGAGGGATTGTCACAGATACGCAGTATTTT	CATSPKGGIVTDTQYF
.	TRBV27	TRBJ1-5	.	TGTGCCAGCAGTTCAAACAGGGTGCTTGGTCAGCCCCAGCATTTT	CASSSNRVLGQPQHF
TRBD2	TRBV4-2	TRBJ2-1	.	TGTGCCAGCAGCCAAGAGGTCGTCCCTAGCGGGGACTACAATGAGCAGTTCTTC	CASSQEVVPSGDYNEQFF
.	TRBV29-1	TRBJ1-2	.	TGCAGCGTTGAAGGGAGCCCGGGCTATGGCTACACCTTC	CSVEGSPGYGYTF
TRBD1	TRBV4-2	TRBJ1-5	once	TGTGCCAGCAGCCACCTTGACAGGGGCCTCAATCAGCCCCAGCATTTT	CASSHLDRGLNQPQHF
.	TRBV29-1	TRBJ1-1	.	TGCAGCGTGCTAGGAGGTATCACTGAAGCTTTCTTT	CSVLGGITEAFF
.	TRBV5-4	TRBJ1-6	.	TGTGCCAGCAGCAATTGGCGGGGTTCGAATTCACCCCTCCACTTT	CASSNWRGSNSPLHF
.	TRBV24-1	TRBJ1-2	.	TGTGCCACCAGGGACTCTTATAACTATGGCTACACCTTC	CATRDSYNYGYTF
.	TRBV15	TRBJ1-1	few	TGTGCCACCAGCAACATTCAGGGGCTGAACACTGAAGCTTTCTTT	CATSNIQGLNTEAFF
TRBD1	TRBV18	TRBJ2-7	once	TGTGCCAGCTCTATCACAGGGGGCTCCTACGAGCAGTACTTC	CASSITGGSYEQYF
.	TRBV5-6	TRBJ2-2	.	TGTGCCAGCAGCTCGACCCCCAGGGTTGATCCCGGGGAGCTGTTTTTT	CASSSTPRVDPGELFF
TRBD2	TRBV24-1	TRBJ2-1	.	TGTGCCACCAGTGATCAAGCGGGGGGGCCGTACAATGAGCAGTTCTTC	CATSDQAGGPYNEQFF
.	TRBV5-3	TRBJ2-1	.	TGTGCCAGAAGCTTTCGGACTGGCTCCTACAATGAGCAGTTCTTC	CARSFRTGSYNEQFF
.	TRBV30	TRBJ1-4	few	TGTGCCTGGGGCCCACAGGGAGCCGTAGGGGAAAAACTGTTTTTT	CAWGPQGAVGEKLFF
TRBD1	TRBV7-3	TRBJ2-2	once	TGTGCCAGCAGCCAGGACAGGGAGAACACCGGGGAGCTGTTTTTT	CASSQDRENTGELFF
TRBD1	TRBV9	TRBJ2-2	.	TGTGCCAGCAGCGTCGGACAGGGGACCGGGGAGCTGTTTTTT	CASSVGQGTGELFF
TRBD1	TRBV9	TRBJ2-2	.	TGTGCCAGCAGCGTACTTGTGACAGGGATATCCACCGGGGAGCTGTTTTTT	CASSVLVTGISTGELFF
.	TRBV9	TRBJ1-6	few	TGTGCCAGCAGCGTAAGCCCTAATTCACCCCTCCACTTT	CASSVSPNSPLHF
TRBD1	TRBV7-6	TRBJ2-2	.	TGTGCCAGCAGCCAGTCAGGGGGCTGGGCCACCGGGGAGCTGTTTTTT	CASSQSGGWATGELFF
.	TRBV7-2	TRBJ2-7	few	TGTGCCAGCAGCTTCCCCGGACAATCCTACGAGCAGTACTTC	CASSFPGQSYEQYF
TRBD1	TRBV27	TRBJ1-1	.	TGTGCCAGCAGTCCCCTCCGGGACAGTACAGAAGCTTTCTTT	CASSPLRDSTEAFF
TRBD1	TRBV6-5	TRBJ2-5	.	TGTGCCAGCAGACGGATACAGGGGGCTGGAGAGACCCAGTACTTC	CASRRIQGAGETQYF
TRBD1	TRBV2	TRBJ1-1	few	TGTGCCAGCAGTGAAGCGAGGGGGCTGGCTGAAGCTTTCTTT	CASSEARGLAEAFF
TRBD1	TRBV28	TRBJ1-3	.	TGTGCCAGCAGTACAGGGGGGGACAAAGGAAACACCATATATTTT	CASSTGGDKGNTIYF
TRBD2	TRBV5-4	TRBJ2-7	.	TGTGCCAGCAGCTTGTTTCTAGCGGGGGGACTGATCTACGAGCAGTACTTC	CASSLFLAGGLIYEQYF
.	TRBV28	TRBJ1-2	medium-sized	TGTGCCAGCAGTCCCAGGGGTAACTATGGCTACACCTTC	CASSPRGNYGYTF
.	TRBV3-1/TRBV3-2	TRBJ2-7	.	TGTGCCAGCAGCCACCGTCTTGGGGGGACAGAGGGCGAGCAGTACTTC	CASSHRLGGTEGEQYF
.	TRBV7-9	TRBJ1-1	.	TGTGCCAGCAGACAGGGAGGGGTTGAAGCTTTCTTT	CASRQGGVEAFF
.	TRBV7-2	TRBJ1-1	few	TGTGCCAGCAGCTACTTAGGCCAGGGAGAAGCTTTCTTT	CASSYLGQGEAFF
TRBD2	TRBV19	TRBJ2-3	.	TGTGCCAGTAGCCCCTGGGGAGCGGGGGGGCGGCATACGCAGTATTTT	CASSPWGAGGRHTQYF
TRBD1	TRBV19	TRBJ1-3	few	TGTGCCAGTATCGCGGGGGACAGGGTTCTCTCTGGAAACACCATATATTTT	CASIAGDRVLSGNTIYF
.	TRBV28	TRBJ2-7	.	TGTGCCAGCACCGACTCACAGGGTTACGAGCAGTACTTC	CASTDSQGYEQYF
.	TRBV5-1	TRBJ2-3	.	TGCGCCAGCAGCTTGTATGGGAGAGCGGATACGCAGTATTTT	CASSLYGRADTQYF
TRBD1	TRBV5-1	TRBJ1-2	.	TGCGCCAGCAGCGCCGGGACAGACTATGGCTACACCTTC	CASSAGTDYGYTF
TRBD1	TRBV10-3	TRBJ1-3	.	TGTGCCATCAGAAAGGACAGGGAGGGATCTGGAAACACCATATATTTT	CAIRKDREGSGNTIYF
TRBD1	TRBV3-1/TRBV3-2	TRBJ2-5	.	TGTGCCAGCAGCCAAGGCGACAGGGGGGCAGAGACCCAGTACTTC	CASSQGDRGAETQYF
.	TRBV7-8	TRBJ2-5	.	TGTGCCAGCAGCTCAGGGACCCAGTACTTC	CASSSGTQYF
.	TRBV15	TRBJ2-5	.	TGTGCCACCAGCATTAGACAGGACAAGAGAACCCAGTACTTC	CATSIRQDKRTQYF
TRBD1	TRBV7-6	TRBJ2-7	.	TGTGCCAGCAGCTTACAACAGGGGGCGCCTGGCATCGGGCAGTACTTC	CASSLQQGAPGIGQYF
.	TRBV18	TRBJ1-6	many	TGTGCCAGCTCAACGGACAGTTCGGACGGTTCACCCCTCCACTTT	CASSTDSSDGSPLHF
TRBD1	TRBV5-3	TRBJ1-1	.	TGTGCCAGAAGCTTGGACCAGGGGGCCCGGACTGAAGCTTTCTTT	CARSLDQGARTEAFF
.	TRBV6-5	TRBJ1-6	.	TGTGCCAGCACTCACGGGGGGGGACATAATTCACCCCTCCACTTT	CASTHGGGHNSPLHF
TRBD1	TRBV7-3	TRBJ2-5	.	TGTGCCAGCAGCCCAGGGGGCAAAGAGACCCAGTACTTC	CASSPGGKETQYF
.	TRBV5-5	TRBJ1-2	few	TGTGCCAGCAGCTTGGGTTCCGGGGGAGACTATGGCTACACCTTC	CASSLGSGGDYGYTF
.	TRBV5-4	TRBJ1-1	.	TGTGCCAGCAGCTTGTTGGGCACCTCGGCTTTCTTT	CASSLLGTSAFF
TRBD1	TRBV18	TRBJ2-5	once	TGTGCCAGCTCAACGGGACAGCAAGAGACCCAGTACTTC	CASSTGQQETQYF
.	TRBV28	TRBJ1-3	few	TGTGCCAGCAGCCCCACTCTGACTGGAAACACCATATATTTT	CASSPTLTGNTIYF
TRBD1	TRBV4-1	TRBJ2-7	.	TGCGCCAGCAGCGGGACAGACACTGACTACGAGCAGTACTTC	CASSGTDTDYEQYF
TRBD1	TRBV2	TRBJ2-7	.	TGTGCCAGCAGGAGGGACAGTACCTACGAGCAGTACTTC	CASRRDSTYEQYF
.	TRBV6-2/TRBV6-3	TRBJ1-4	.	TGTGCCAGCAGCGGCAGTTCAAATGAAAAACTGTTTTTT	CASSGSSNEKLFF
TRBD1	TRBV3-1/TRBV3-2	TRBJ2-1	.	TGTGCCAGCAGTCTTAGGGGACAGGTAAAAAATGAGCAGTTCTTC	CASSLRGQVKNEQFF
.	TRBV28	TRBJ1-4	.	TGTGCCAGCAGTTTACCCCCAGGCTCAGAAAAACTGTTTTTT	CASSLPPGSEKLFF
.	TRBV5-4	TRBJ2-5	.	TGTGCCAGCAGCATGGACAGTACGGAGACCCAGTACTTC	CASSMDSTETQYF
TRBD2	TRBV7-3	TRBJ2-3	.	TGTGCCAGCAGCTTAATTTGGAGCGGGGGCACAGATACGCAGTATTTT	CASSLIWSGGTDTQYF